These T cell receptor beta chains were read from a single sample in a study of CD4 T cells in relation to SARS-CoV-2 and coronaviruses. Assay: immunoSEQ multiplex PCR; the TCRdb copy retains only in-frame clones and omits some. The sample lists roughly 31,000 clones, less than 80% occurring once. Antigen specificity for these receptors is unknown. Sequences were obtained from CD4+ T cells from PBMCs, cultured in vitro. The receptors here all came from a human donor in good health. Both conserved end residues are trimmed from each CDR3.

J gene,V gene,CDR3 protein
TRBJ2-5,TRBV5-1,ASSLALSRAQETQY
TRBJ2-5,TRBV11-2,ASIRDRDRGVRETQY
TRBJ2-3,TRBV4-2,ASSQDASGDLGDTQY
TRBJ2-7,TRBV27,ASRNSGGGEQY
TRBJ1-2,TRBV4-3,ASSQFLGQGSGYT
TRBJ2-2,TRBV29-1,SVETTSPGELF
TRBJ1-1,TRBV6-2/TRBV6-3,ASSYYRDTEAF
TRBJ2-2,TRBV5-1,ASSSGQNTGELF
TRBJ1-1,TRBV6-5,ASTPEWDSPEAF
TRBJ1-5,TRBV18,ASSPPSESNQPQH
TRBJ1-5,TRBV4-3,ASSQGFRPEQPQH
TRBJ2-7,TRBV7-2,ASSLSRWVGRDYEQY
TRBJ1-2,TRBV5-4,ASSLEAGRGYGYT
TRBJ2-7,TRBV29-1,SVVGLAETLPYEQY
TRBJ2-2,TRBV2,ASTRRTGFTGELF
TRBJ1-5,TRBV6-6,ASSSSGTGGNQPQH
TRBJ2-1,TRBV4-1,ASSQAPRGGYNEQF
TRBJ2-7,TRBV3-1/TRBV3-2,ASSQVGARRYEQY
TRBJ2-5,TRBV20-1,RGQAQETQY
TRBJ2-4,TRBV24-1,AAVWDIQY
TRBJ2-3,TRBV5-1,ASSPRRDMNTDTQY
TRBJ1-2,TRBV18,ASSPSGTPGGYGYT
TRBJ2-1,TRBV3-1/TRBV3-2,ASSPRSGDNEQF
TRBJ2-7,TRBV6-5,ASSYAYEQY
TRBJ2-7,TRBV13,ASSFGLSGLSEQY
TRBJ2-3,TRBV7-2,ASSLGVADTQY
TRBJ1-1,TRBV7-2,ASSLALGGFGTEAF
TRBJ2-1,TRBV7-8,ASSLAAAGNEQF
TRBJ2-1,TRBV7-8,ASSSRLHNEQF
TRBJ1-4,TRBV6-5,ASSSTGTGGEKLF
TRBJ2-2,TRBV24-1,ATQGHDTGELF
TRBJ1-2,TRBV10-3,AISMGLKPPNYGYT
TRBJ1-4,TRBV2,ASRRTGGEKLF
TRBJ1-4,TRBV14,ASSQKQGSGEKLF
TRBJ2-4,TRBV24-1,ATSGQKIAKNIQY
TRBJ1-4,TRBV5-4,ASSSGTGSEKLF
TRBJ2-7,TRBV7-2,ASSRTSGDTYEQY
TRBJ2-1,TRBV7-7,ASSLGQTNNEQF
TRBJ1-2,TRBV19,ASSSPGVAYGYT
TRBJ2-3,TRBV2,ASSEWTSGFPDTQY
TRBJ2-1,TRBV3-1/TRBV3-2,ASSQQREYWNNEQF
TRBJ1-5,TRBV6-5,ASSSGGAGNQPQH
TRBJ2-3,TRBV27,ASSFDSPDTQY
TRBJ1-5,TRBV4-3,ASSQTRGTQPQH
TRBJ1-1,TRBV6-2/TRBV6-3,ASSSQGVWYTEAF
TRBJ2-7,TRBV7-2,ASSFAGGSFYEQY
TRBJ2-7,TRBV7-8,ASSPIPTYYEQY
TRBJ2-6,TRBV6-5,ASSYSDSGANVLT
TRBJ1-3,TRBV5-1,ARCQEAGNTIY